These 29 T cell receptor beta chains were all obtained from the same sample, sequenced in a study of blood T cell repertoires in COVID-19. Using immunoSEQ multiplex PCR, the repertoire was profiled, and TCRdb retains in-frame clones only, with some absent. The sample holds tens of thousands of clones, around four fifths seen once. The sample was peripheral blood. The source is an elderly man with active or convalescent COVID-19.

V and J are TRBV28 and TRBJ2-2, with 10 bases aligning to TRBD2. The length of the CDR3 is 17 residues. V dropped 2 bases and J dropped 7; count of bases not matched to a gene: 10. Germline lookup yields CDR1 MDHEN and CDR2 SYDVKM. CDR3 in amino acids: CASSLLRLAGVGGELFF. The CDR3 DNA reads TGTGCCAGCAGTTTACTGCGGCTAGCGGGAGTTGGCGGGGAGCTGTTTTTT. Full variable domain (outside the CDR3, taken from reference TRBV28 and TRBJ2-2): DVKVTQSSRYLVKRTGEKVFLECVQDMDHENMFWYRQDPGLGLRLIYFSYDVKMKEKGDIPEGYSVSREKKERFSLILESASTNQTSMYLCASSLLRLAGVGGELFFGEGSRLTVL.

The chain recombines TRBV5-1 with TRBJ1-1; D is ambiguous. The CDR3 has 14 amino acids. Germline V gene sequence: CDR1 SGHRS, CDR2 YFSETQ. Trimming pared 1 base from V and 1 base from J, leaving 8 bases between. The CDR3 loop reads CASSLMAENTEAFF. Written as DNA, the CDR3 is TGCGCCAGCAGCTTGATGGCAGAGAACACTGAAGCTTTCTTT.

V gene TRBV5-1 combines with J gene TRBJ2-1, with TRBD2 matching over 9 bases. The length of the CDR3 is 13 residues. The V gene end was trimmed by 6 bases and the J gene end by 7 bases; junction bases not matched to a gene: 5. Germline assignment: CDR1 SGHRS and CDR2 YFSETQ. The CDR3 protein is CASMPAGGNEQFF. The DNA of the CDR3 is TGCGCCAGCATGCCAGCGGGAGGAAATGAGCAGTTCTTC.

The V call is TRBV4-2, the J call TRBJ2-5; maybe TRBD1 (5 bases). Germline values: CDR1 LGHNA, CDR2 YNFKEQ. The CDR3 runs to 15 residues. V was clipped by 0 bases and J by 1 base, with 9 bases between them. CDR3 sequence reads: CASSQEDRSQETQYF. The CDR3 bases are TGTGCCAGCAGCCAAGAAGACAGATCCCAAGAGACCCAGTACTTC.

Only one count was recorded for this clone. V is TRBV2 and J is TRBJ2-6; tentatively, D is TRBD1 (6 bases). Germline V lookup: CDR1 SNHLY, CDR2 FYNNEI. V dropped 6 bases and J dropped 4 bases, with 13 bases sitting between them. The CDR3 spans 15 residues. The CDR3 nucleotides are TGTGCCAGCAGACGACAGGAGTTGGGGGCCAACGTCCTGACTTTC. Translating it yields CASRRQELGANVLTF.

The CDR3 DNA reads as TGTGCCAGCAGTCCCCGACAGGGGGGAGGCTACACCTTC. Translated, it gives CASSPRQGGGYTF. This rearrangement joins TRBV6-5 to TRBJ1-2, with 9 bases matching TRBD1. The CDR3 totals 13 residues. Germline loops: CDR1 MNHEY, CDR2 SVGAGI. V was pared by 5 bases and J by 8 bases, with 6 bases of the junction left unmatched.

This clone appeared a few times. The chain uses TRBV9 and TRBJ1-6, with D possibly being TRBD1 (5 bases). The CDR3 runs 14 residues. V was cut by 4 bases and J by 7 bases, with 12 bases left in between. Looked up from germline, CDR1 is SGDLS and CDR2 is YYNGEE. CDR3 DNA: TGTGCCAGCAGCACGGACATCTACAATTCACCCCTCCACTTT. Its translation: CASSTDIYNSPLHF.

This clone has a single count. The rearrangement joins TRBV29-1 to TRBJ2-2; 7 bases agree with TRBD2. CDR3 size: 13 residues. Germline V lookup: CDR1 SQVTM, CDR2 ANQGSEA. Trimming removed 7 bases from V and 1 base from J; junction bases left unmatched: 3. CDR3 bases: TGCAGCGCCGGGGAGGGGAACACCGGGGAGCTGTTTTTT. It is translated as CSAGEGNTGELFF.

There are a few counts of this clone. The J gene is TRBJ2-2, the V gene TRBV7-2, with 10 bases that match TRBD2. CDR1 is SGHTA, CDR2 FQGNSA, per germline. V lost 1 base to trimming and J lost 4 bases; unmatched junction nucleotides: 0. The CDR3 runs to 15 residues. The CDR3 region is CASSLGTSGTGELFF. DNA for the CDR3: TGTGCCAGCAGCTTAGGGACTAGCGGCACCGGGGAGCTGTTTTTT. Supplemented by reference TRBV7-2 and TRBJ2-2, the full variable domain reads GAGVSQSPSNKVTEKGKDVELRCDPISGHTALYWYRQSLGQGLEFLIYFQGNSAPDKSGLPSDRFSAERTGGSVSTLTIQRTQQEDSAVYLCASSLGTSGTGELFFGEGSRLTVL.

This chain links TRBV7-2 with TRBJ1-5; D is undetermined. V dropped 5 bases and J dropped 6 bases, with 14 bases sitting between them. The CDR3 runs 14 residues. Germline V CDR1 and CDR2: SGHTA, FQGNSA. The CDR3, as DNA: TGTGCCAGCAGCCTCGGAGGGAGGACTCAGCCCCAGCATTTT. Translating gives CASSLGGRTQPQHF.

V is TRBV4-1 and J is TRBJ2-7; D ambiguous. Germline V gives CDR1 MGHRA, CDR2 YSYEKL. V shed 0 bases and J shed 2 bases, with 8 bases lying between them. The CDR3 has 14 residues. The CDR3 region is CASSQETGAYEQYF. CDR3 bases: TGCGCCAGCAGCCAAGAAACCGGTGCCTACGAGCAGTACTTC.

The gene calls are TRBV28 and TRBJ1-2; D gene unclear. In germline, CDR1 is MDHEN, CDR2 SYDVKM. Trimming left V 7 bases short and J 0 bases short, with 6 bases between. There are 12 residues in the CDR3. In DNA, the CDR3 is TGTGCCAGCAAGCGCCCTAACTATGGCTACACCTTC. Its protein product is CASKRPNYGYTF.

This chain links TRBV2 with TRBJ1-2, with D perhaps matching TRBD1 (6 bases). The CDR3 sequence is 11 residues long. Trimming left V 5 bases short and J 10 bases short, with 11 bases between. Germline loops: CDR1 SNHLY, CDR2 FYNNEI. CDR3 DNA: TGTGCCAGCAGTCCGGACAGTAACTACACCTTC. Translated, it gives CASSPDSNYTF. The full variable domain, completed using reference TRBV2 and TRBJ1-2, is EPEVTQTPSHQVTQMGQEVILRCVPISNHLYFYWYRQILGQKVEFLVSFYNNEISEKSEIFDDQFSVERPDGSNFTLKIRSTKLEDSAMYFCASSPDSNYTFGSGTRLTVV.

V and J are TRBV5-5 and TRBJ1-6; D perhaps matches TRBD1 (5 bases). V dropped 4 bases and J dropped 8 bases, with 13 bases sitting between them. There are 14 residues in the CDR3. CDR1 and CDR2 (germline): SGHKS, YYEKEE (reference sequence). CDR3 bases: TGTGCCAGCAGCCCAGGGCTTTCGGATTCACCCCTCCACTTT. The encoded protein is CASSPGLSDSPLHF.

This clone appeared a few times. The chain joins TRBV6-2 or TRBV6-3 to TRBJ1-1, with D perhaps TRBD1 (6 bases). In germline, CDR1 is MNHEY, CDR2 SVGEGT. V dropped 5 bases and J dropped 4 bases, with 11 bases sitting between them. The CDR3 runs 13 residues. The DNA of the CDR3 is TGTGCCAGCAGTCAAACAGGGAGCACTGAAGCTTTCTTT. Translation: CASSQTGSTEAFF.

The rearrangement links TRBV7-3 to TRBJ2-2; D possibly corresponds to TRBD2 (5 bases). Germline V gives CDR1 SGHTA, CDR2 FQGTGA. There are 16 residues in the CDR3. V lost 2 bases and J lost 11, with 21 bases in between. Here the CDR3 reads CASSLGVTTRTGELFF. The CDR3 bases are TGTGCCAGCAGCTTAGGTGTTACTACAAGGACGGGAGAGCTGTTTTTT.

The chain couples TRBV29-1 to TRBJ2-1; 12 nucleotides match TRBD2. The CDR3 consists of 19 residues. Germline lookup yields CDR1 SQVTM and CDR2 ANQGSEA. V lost 7 bases, J lost 8 bases, and 24 bases stayed unmatched. CDR3 residues: CSAREDSPLAGGPLDEQFF. The DNA for the CDR3 is TGCAGCGCCCGAGAAGACAGTCCCCTAGCGGGGGGGCCGTTGGATGAGCAGTTCTTC.

This clone was counted a few times. This chain joins TRBV11-2 and TRBJ2-1, with a weak D call TRBD1 (5 bases). V gave up 2 bases and J gave up 8 bases, with 16 bases separating them. Germline CDR1 SGHAT, CDR2 FQNNGV. The CDR3 runs 15 residues. CDR3 sequence reads: CASSLSFTGRDEQFF. As DNA, the CDR3 is TGTGCCAGCAGCTTATCGTTCACGGGCAGGGATGAGCAGTTCTTC.

The chain carries TRBV11-3 and TRBJ1-6, with 11 bases lining up with TRBD1. CDR3 length equals 15 residues. Germline V gene sequence: CDR1 SGHNT, CDR2 YENEEA. Unmatched junction bases numbered 10, after V lost 5 bases and J lost 13 bases. The CDR3 nucleotides are TGTGCCAGCAGCACCGGGACAGGGGGTTCTGGGCCCCTCCACTTT. Amino acid sequence: CASSTGTGGSGPLHF.

The chain recombines TRBV28 with TRBJ2-1; D is perhaps TRBD2 (6 bases). CDR3 size: 14 residues. V lost 8 bases, J lost 3 bases, and 14 bases lay in between. The germline V gene has CDR1 MDHEN and CDR2 SYDVKM. The CDR3 region is CASDPGVGYNEQFF. The DNA for the CDR3 is TGTGCCAGCGATCCGGGGGTGGGCTACAATGAGCAGTTCTTC.

The V call is TRBV28, the J call TRBJ1-2; 9 bases fit TRBD1. CDR1 is MDHEN, CDR2 SYDVKM, per germline. The CDR3 has 13 amino acids. The J segment lost 5 bases and the V segment lost 4 bases, leaving 2 bases of the junction unmatched. CDR3 coding DNA: TGTGCCAGCAGTTCGGGACAGGGTTATGGCTACACCTTC. Translation: CASSSGQGYGYTF.

J is TRBJ1-2 and V is TRBV7-2; possibly TRBD1 for D (6 bases). Trimming shortened V by 6 bases and J by 8 bases, and 19 bases separated the two germline ends. This CDR3 is built from 14 residues. Germline V gene data show CDR1 as SGHTA and CDR2 as FQGNSA. The CDR3 region is CASSRTTGLQGYTF. CDR3 DNA: TGTGCCAGCAGTCGCACTACAGGGTTACAAGGCTACACCTTC.

The rearrangement links TRBV11-2 to TRBJ2-1; perhaps TRBD1 as D (6 bases). Germline loops: CDR1 SGHAT, CDR2 FQNNGV. V was shortened by 0 bases and J by 8 bases, with 11 bases between the two germline ends. The CDR3 consists of 14 residues. For the CDR3, the DNA is TGTGCCAGCAGCTTAGATCGAGGGGGAGATGAGCAGTTCTTC. Translated: CASSLDRGGDEQFF.

CDR3 loop: CASSQGLGQAGYEQYF. The DNA of the CDR3 is TGTGCCAGCAGCCAAGGTTTGGGACAGGCGGGATACGAGCAGTACTTC. The gene calls are TRBV3-1 (or the pseudogene TRBV3-2) and TRBJ2-7, with 8 bases lining up with TRBD1. The germline gives CDR1 LGHDT, CDR2 YNNKEL (reference sequence). V trimming: 1 base; J trimming: 4 bases; junction bases outside the gene matches: 9. The CDR3 has 16 residues.

The chain is built from TRBV5-6 and TRBJ1-6, with D unclear. The germline V gene encodes CDR1 SGHDT and CDR2 YYEEEE. The CDR3 runs 14 residues. With 2 bases removed from V and 5 bases from J, the gap between germline ends came to 8 bases. The CDR3 spells CASSFAGDNSPLHF. DNA of the CDR3: TGTGCCAGCAGCTTTGCCGGTGATAATTCACCCCTCCACTTT.

The rearrangement joins TRBV6-1 to TRBJ2-1; 7 bases line up with TRBD1. Germline V gene sequence: CDR1 MNHNS, CDR2 SASEGT. CDR3 length equals 18 residues. V dropped 2 bases and J dropped 5; count of bases not matched to a gene: 15. The CDR3 is CASSESPTGVSLDNEQFF. The CDR3, as DNA: TGTGCCAGCAGTGAAAGCCCTACAGGGGTTAGTTTGGACAATGAGCAGTTCTTC.

The CDR3 loop is CASRDYRGSGANVLTF. Here the CDR3 DNA reads TGTGCCAGCAGGGACTACAGGGGCTCTGGGGCCAACGTCCTGACTTTC. This chain uses TRBV2 with TRBJ2-6; D is possibly TRBD1 (7 bases). The CDR3 totals 16 residues. CDR1 and CDR2 from the germline V gene are SNHLY and FYNNEI. V was clipped by 6 bases and J by 0 bases, with 12 bases between them.

The chain has TRBV18 and TRBJ2-7, with D possibly TRBD1 on 6 matching bases. V lost 3 bases to trimming and J lost 3 bases, with 12 bases between them. Germline V gene sequence: CDR1 KGHSH, CDR2 LQKENI. The CDR3 has 14 amino acids. The CDR3 protein is CASSPTGQIYEQYF. As DNA, the CDR3 is TGTGCCAGCTCACCCACGGGACAAATCTACGAGCAGTACTTC.

This clone was recorded once. The gene calls are TRBV7-2 and TRBJ1-1, with no clear D. Germline CDR1 and CDR2: SGHTA and FQGNSA. This CDR3 is 14 amino acids long. V shed 1 base and J shed 6 bases, with 12 bases lying between them. The CDR3 DNA reads TGTGCCAGCAGCTTAGGAAAGAGGGTCGCTGAAGCTTTCTTT. It specifies CASSLGKRVAEAFF.